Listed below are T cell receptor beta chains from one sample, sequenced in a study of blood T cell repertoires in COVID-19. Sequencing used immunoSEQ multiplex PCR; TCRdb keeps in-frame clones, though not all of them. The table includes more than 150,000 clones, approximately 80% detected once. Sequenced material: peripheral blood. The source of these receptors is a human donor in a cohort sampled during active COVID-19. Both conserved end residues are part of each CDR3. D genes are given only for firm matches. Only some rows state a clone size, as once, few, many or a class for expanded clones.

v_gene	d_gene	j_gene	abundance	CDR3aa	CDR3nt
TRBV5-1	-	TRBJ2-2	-	CASSLAVTGELFF	TGCGCCAGCAGCTTGGCGGTTACCGGGGAGCTGTTTTTT
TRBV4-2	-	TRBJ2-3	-	CASSQDLGGGTDTQYF	TGTGCCAGCAGCCAAGATCTGGGCGGGGGCACAGATACGCAGTATTTT
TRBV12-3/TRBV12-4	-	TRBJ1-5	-	CASSTSKEEPQHF	TGTGCCAGCAGCACCTCAAAGGAGGAGCCCCAGCATTTT
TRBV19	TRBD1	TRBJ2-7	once	CASSIGTGGLYEQYF	TGTGCCAGTAGTATTGGGACAGGGGGCTTGTACGAGCAGTACTTC
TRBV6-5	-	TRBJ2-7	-	CASASYFGGPYEQYF	TGTGCCAGCGCCTCCTACTTCGGAGGGCCCTACGAGCAGTACTTC
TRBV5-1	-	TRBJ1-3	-	CASSLAMGLSGNTIYF	TGCGCCAGCAGCTTGGCAATGGGACTTTCTGGAAACACCATATATTTT
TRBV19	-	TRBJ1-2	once	CASSPDGGGNYGYTF	TGTGCCAGTAGCCCGGACGGGGGGGGAAACTATGGCTACACCTTC
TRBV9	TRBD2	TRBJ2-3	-	CASSATSGGVGAQYF	TGTGCCAGCAGCGCGACTAGCGGGGGGGTGGGTGCGCAGTATTTT
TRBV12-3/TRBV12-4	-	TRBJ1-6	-	CASSPGGSPLHF	TGTGCCAGCAGTCCCGGGGGATCACCCCTCCACTTT
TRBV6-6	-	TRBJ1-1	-	CASSYVPTGDTEAFF	TGTGCCAGCAGTTACGTCCCTACAGGCGACACTGAAGCTTTCTTT
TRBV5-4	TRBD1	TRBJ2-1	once	CATTPGAGGLSNEQFF	TGTGCCACTACGCCCGGAGCAGGGGGCTTAAGCAATGAGCAGTTCTTC
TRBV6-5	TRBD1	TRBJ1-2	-	CASSYGGQPYGYTF	TGTGCCAGCAGTTACGGGGGACAGCCCTATGGCTACACCTTC
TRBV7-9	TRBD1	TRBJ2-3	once	CASSSSGTGLTDTQYF	TGTGCCAGCAGCTCCTCCGGGACAGGACTCACAGATACGCAGTATTTT
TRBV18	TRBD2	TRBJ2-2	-	CASSPPAGANTGELFF	TGTGCCAGCTCACCACCGGCGGGGGCGAACACCGGGGAGCTGTTTTTT
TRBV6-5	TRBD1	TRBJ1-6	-	CASTRNTGESPLHF	TGTGCCAGCACCAGAAATACAGGGGAATCACCCCTCCACTTT
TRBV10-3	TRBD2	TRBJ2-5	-	CAIRGGERETQYF	TGTGCCATCAGGGGGGGGGAGCGAGAGACCCAGTACTTC
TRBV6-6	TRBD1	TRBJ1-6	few	CASGGEKGQGQVLHF	TGTGCCAGCGGGGGGGAGAAGGGACAGGGGCAGGTCCTCCACTTT
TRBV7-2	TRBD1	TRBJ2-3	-	CASSLRTGQGGTDTQYF	TGTGCCAGCAGCTTAAGAACGGGACAGGGGGGCACAGATACGCAGTATTTT